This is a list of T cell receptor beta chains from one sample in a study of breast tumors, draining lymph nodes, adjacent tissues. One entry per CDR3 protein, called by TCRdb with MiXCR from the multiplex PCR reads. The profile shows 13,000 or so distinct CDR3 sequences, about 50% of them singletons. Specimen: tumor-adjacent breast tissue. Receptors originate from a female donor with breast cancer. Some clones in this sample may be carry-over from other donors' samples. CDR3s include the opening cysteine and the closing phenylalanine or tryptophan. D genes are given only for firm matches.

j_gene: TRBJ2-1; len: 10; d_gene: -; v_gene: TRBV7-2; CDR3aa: CASRGQKQFF
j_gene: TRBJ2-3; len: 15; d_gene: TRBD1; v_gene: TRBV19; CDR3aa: CASSPDRNGKDTQYF
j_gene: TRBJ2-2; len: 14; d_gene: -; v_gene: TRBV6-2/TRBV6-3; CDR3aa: CASSYSAGTGELFF
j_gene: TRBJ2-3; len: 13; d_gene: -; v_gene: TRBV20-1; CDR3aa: CSARRGGTDTQYF
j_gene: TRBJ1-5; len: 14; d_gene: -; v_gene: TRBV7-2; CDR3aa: CASSLDRINQPQHF
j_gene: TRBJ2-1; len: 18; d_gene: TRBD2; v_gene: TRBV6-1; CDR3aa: CASSELSLSGRIGNEQFF
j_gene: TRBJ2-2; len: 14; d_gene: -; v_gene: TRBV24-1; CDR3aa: CATSLQGNTGELFF
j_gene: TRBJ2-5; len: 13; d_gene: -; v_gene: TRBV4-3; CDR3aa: CASSQVVRETQYF
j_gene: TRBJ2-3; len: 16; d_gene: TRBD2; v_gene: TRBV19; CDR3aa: CASSIGLAANTDTQYF
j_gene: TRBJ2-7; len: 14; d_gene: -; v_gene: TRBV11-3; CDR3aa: CASAVGQVSYEQYF
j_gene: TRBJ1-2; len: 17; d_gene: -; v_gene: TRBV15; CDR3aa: CATSRARGSSTNYGYTF
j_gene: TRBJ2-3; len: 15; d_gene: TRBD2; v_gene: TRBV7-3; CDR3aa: CASIRAGVRTDTQYF
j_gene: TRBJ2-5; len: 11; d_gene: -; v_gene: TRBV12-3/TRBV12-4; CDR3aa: CASSSSRAQYF
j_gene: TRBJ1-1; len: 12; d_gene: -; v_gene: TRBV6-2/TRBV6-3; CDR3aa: CASSRHVTEAFF
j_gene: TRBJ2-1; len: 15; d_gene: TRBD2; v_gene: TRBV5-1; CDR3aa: CASSLVASGNNEQFF
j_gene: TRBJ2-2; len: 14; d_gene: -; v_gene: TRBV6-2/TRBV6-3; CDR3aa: CASSHSAGTGELFF
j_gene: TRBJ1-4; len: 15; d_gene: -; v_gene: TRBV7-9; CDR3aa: CASSLYSRSNEKLFF
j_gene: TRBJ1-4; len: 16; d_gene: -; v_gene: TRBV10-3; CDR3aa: CAISESGGEGDERLFF
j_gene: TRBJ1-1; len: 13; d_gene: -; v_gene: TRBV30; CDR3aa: CAWSEGTRSEAFF
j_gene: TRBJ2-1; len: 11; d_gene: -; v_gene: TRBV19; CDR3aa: CASSIFYEQFF
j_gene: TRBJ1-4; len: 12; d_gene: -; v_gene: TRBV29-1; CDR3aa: CSVDGANEKLFF
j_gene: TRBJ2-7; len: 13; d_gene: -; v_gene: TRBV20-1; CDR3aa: CSASAGQTYEQYF
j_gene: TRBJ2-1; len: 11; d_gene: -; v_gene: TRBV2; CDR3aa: CASSYIVEQFF
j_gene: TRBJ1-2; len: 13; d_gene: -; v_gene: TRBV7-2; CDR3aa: CASSPTTNYGYTF
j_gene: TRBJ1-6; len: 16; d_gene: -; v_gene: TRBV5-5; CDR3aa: CASSSGLSRGNSPLHF
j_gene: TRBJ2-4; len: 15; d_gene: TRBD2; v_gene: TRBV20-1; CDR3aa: CSAGTSGRAKNIQYF
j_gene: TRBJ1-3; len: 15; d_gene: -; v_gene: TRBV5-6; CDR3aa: CASSLRARPGNTIYF
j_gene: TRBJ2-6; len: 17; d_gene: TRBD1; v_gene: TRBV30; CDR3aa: CAWSVRQGASGANVLTF
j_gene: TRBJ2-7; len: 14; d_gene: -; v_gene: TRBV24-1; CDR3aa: CATSDAGRSYEQYF
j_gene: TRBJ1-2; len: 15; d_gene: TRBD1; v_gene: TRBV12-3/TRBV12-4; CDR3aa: CASSPGTVAHYGYTF
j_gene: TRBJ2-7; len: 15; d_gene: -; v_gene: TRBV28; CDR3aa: CASRKTSPSSYEQYF
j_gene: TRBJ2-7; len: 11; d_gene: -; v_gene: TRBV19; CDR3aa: CASSTGSEQYF
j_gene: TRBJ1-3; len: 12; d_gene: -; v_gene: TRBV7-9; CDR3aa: CASSLGGNTIYF
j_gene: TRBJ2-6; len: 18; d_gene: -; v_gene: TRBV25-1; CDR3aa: CASSGLSAIHSGANVLTF
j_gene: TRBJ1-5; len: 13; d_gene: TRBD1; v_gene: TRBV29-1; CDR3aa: CSVSQGALQSQHF
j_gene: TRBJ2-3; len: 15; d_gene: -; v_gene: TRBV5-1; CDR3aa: CASSLGRRTLDTQYF
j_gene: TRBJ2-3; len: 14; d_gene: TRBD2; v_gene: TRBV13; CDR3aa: CASSIPSGGLPQYF
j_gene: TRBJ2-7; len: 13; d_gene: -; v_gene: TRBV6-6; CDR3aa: CATLQTSSYEQYF
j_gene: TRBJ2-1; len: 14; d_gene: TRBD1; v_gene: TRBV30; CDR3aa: CAWSGTGPGNEQFF
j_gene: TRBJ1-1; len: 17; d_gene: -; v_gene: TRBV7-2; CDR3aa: CASSQTLRGRRNTEAFF
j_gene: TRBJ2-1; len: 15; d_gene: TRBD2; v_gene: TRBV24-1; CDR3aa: CATSVYSGTYNEQFF
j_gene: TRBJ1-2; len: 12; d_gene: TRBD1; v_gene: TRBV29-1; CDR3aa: CSVRGGAVGYTF
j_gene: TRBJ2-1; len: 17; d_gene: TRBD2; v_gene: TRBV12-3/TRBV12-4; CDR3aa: CASSGGGGGRGRNEQFF
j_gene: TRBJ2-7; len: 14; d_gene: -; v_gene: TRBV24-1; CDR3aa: CATSDKGGTYEQYF
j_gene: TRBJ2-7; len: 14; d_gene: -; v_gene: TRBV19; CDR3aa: CASSPGLKSYEQYF